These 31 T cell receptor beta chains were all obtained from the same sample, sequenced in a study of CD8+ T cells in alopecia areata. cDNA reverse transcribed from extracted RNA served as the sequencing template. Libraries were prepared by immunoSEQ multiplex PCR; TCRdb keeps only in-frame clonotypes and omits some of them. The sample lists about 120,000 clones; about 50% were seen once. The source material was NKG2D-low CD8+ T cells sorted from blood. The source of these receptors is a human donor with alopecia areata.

The CDR3 loop is CSVPGTGPYSGANVLTF. The CDR3 DNA reads TGCAGCGTACCCGGGACAGGGCCCTACTCTGGGGCCAACGTCCTGACTTTC. V and J are TRBV29-1 and TRBJ2-6; 9 bases match TRBD1. There are 17 residues in the CDR3. V was clipped by 6 bases and J by 0 bases; unmatched bases: 9. The V gene's germline CDR1 is SQVTM and CDR2 ANQGSEA.

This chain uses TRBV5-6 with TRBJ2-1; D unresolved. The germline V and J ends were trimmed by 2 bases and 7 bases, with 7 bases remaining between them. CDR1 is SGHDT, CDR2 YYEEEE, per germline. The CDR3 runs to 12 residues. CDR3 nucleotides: TGTGCCAGCAGCTTCGGGTTGAATGAGCAGTTCTTC. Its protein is CASSFGLNEQFF.

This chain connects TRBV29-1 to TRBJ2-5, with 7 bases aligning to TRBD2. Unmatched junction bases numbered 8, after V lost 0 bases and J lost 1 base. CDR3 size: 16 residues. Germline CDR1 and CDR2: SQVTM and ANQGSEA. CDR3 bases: TGCAGCGTTGAAGATGAGGCTAGCGGCTCCCAAGAGACCCAGTACTTC. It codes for CSVEDEASGSQETQYF.

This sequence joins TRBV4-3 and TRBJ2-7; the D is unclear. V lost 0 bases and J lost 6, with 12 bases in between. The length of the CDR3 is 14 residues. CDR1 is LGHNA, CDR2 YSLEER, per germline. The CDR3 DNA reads TGCGCCAGCAGCCAAGATAACGAAGGGTCCGAGCAGTACTTC. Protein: CASSQDNEGSEQYF.

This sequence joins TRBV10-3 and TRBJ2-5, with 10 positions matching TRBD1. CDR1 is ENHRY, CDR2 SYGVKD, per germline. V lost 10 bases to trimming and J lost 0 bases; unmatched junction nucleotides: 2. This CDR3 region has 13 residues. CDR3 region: CATGTGDQETQYF. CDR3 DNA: TGTGCCACCGGGACAGGGGACCAAGAGACCCAGTACTTC.

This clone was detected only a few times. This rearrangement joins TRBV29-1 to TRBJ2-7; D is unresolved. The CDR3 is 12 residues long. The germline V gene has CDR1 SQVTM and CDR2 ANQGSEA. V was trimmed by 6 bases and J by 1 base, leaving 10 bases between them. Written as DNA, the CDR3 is TGCAGCGTACTCCTGGGGTCCTACGAGCAGTACTTC. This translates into CSVLLGSYEQYF.

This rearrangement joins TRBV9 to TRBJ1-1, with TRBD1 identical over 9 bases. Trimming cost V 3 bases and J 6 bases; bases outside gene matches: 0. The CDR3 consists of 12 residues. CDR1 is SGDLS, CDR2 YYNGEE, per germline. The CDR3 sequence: CASSGTGAEAFF. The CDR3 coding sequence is TGTGCCAGCAGCGGGACAGGGGCTGAAGCTTTCTTT.

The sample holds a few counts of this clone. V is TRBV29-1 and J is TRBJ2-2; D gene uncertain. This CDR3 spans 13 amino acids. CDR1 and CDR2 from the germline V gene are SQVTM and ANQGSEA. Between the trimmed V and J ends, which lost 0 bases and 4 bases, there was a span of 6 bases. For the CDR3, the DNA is TGCAGCGTTGAAGATTTCAGCACCGGGGAGCTGTTTTTT. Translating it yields CSVEDFSTGELFF.

The CDR3 DNA is TGTGCCAGCAGTGTCACGGGGGCCTACGAGCAGTACTTC. This sequence encodes CASSVTGAYEQYF. The J gene is TRBJ2-7, the V gene TRBV6-1, with D possibly TRBD2 on 6 matching bases. The V and J ends lost 4 bases and 2 bases respectively, with 9 bases between them. Germline V gene lookup returns CDR1 MNHNS and CDR2 SASEGT. The CDR3 spans 13 residues.

The DNA for the CDR3 is TGTGCCAGCAGCATCGCTCTAGCGGGGGACGAGCAGTACTTC. Its translation is CASSIALAGDEQYF. V is TRBV4-2 and J is TRBJ2-7; 10 nucleotides agree with TRBD2. CDR3 size: 14 residues. Trimming removed 5 bases from V and 5 bases from J; junction bases left unmatched: 6. Germline CDR1 is LGHNA and CDR2 is YNFKEQ.

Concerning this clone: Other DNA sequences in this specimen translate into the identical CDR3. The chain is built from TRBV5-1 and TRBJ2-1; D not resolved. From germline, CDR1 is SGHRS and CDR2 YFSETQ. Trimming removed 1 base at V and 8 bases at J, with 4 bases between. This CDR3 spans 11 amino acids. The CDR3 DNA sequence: TGCGCCAGCAGCTTGTTTGATGAGCAGTTCTTC. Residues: CASSLFDEQFF.

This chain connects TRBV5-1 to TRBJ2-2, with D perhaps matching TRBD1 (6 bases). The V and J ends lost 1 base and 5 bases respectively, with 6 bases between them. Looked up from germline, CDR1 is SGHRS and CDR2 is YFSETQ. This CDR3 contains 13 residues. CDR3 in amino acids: CASSLTGTGELFF. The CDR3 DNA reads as TGCGCCAGCAGCTTGACAGGGACCGGGGAGCTGTTTTTT. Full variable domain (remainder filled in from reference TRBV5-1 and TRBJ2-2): KAGVTQTPRYLIKTRGQQVTLSCSPISGHRSVSWYQQTPGQGLQFLFEYFSETQRNKGNFPGRFSGRQFSNSRSEMNVSTLELGDSALYLCASSLTGTGELFFGEGSRLTVL.

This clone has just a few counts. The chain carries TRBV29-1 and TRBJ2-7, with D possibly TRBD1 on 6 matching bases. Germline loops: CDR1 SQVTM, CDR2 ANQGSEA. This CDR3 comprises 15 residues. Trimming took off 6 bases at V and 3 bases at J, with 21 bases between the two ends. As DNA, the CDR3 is TGCAGCGTCGAATTTAAGGACAGTAAAGACTACGAGCAGTACTTC. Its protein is CSVEFKDSKDYEQYF.

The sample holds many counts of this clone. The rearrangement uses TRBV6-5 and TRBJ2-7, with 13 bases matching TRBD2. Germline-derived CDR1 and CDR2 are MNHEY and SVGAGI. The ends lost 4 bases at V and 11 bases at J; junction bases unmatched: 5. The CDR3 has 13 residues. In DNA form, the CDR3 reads TGTGCCAGCAGTTCGGGGACTAGCGGGGAGAAGTACTTC. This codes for CASSSGTSGEKYF.

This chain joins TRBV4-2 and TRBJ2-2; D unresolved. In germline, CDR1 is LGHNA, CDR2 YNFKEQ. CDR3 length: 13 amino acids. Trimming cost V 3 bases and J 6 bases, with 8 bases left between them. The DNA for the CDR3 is TGTGCCAGCAGCCAGGGATTCGCCGGGGAGCTGTTTTTT. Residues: CASSQGFAGELFF.

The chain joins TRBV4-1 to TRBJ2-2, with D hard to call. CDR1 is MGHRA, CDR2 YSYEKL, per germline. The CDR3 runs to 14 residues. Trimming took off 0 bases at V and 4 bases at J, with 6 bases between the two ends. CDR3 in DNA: TGCGCCAGCAGCCAAGAATGGGGCACCGGGGAGCTGTTTTTT. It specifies CASSQEWGTGELFF.

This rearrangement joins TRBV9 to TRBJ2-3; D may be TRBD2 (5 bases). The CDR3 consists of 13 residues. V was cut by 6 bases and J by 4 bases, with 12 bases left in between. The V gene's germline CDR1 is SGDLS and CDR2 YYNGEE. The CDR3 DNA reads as TGTGCCAGCACCCGTGAGGGCCCAGATACGCAGTATTTT. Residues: CASTREGPDTQYF.

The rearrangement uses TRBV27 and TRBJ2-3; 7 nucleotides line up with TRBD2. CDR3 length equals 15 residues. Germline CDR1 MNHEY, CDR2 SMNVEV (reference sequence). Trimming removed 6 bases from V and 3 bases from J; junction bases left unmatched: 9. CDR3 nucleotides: TGTGCCAGCAGCGGGGAGGGGCAGAGGACAGATACGCAGTATTTT. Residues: CASSGEGQRTDTQYF.

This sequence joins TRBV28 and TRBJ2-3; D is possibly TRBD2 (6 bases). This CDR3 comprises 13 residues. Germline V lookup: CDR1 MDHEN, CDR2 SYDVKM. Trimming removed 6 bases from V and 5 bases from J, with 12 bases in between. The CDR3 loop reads CASSHGGLDTQYF. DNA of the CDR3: TGTGCCAGCAGCCACGGAGGGCTAGATACGCAGTATTTT.

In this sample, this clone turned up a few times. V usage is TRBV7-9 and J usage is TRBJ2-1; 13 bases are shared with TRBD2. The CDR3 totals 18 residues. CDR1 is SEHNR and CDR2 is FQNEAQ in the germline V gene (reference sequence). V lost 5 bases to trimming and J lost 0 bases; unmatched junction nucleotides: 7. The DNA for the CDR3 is TGTGCCAGCAGCCCCCGGACTAGCGGGGGTCTCTCCTACAATGAGCAGTTCTTC. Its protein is CASSPRTSGGLSYNEQFF.

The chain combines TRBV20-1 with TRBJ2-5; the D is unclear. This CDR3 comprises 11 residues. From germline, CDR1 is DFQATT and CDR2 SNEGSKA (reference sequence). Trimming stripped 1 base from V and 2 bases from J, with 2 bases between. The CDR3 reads CSARAQETQYF. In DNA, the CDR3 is TGCAGTGCTAGAGCACAAGAGACCCAGTACTTC.

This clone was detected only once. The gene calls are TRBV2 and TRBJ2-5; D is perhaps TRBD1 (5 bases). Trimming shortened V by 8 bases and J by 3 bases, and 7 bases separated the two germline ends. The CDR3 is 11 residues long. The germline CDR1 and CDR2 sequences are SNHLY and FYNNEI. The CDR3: CASEGEETQYF. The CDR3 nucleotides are TGTGCCAGCGAAGGGGAAGAGACCCAGTACTTC.

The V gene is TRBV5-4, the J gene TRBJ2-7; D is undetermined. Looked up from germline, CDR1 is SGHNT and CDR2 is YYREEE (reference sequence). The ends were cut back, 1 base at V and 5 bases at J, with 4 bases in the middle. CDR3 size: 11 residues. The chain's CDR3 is CASSLLDEQYF. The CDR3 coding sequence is TGTGCCAGCAGCTTGTTAGACGAGCAGTACTTC.

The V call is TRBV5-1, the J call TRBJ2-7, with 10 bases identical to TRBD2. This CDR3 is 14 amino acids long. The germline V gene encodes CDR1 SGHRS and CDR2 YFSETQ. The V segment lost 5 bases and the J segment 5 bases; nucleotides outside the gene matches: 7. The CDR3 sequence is CASRRAGGRDEQYF. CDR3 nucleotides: TGCGCCAGCAGGAGAGCGGGAGGGCGGGACGAGCAGTACTTC.

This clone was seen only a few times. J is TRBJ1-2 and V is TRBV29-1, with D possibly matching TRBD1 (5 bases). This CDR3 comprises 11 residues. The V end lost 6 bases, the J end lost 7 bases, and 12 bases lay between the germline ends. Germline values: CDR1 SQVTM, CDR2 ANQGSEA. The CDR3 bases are TGCAGCGTCCCTGCGAGGGGTGGCTACACCTTC. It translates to CSVPARGGYTF.

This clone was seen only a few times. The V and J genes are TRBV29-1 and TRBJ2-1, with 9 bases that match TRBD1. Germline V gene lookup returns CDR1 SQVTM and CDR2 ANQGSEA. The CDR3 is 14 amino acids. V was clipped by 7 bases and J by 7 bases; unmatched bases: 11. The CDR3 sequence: CSDTPGTGSNEQFF. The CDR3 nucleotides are TGCAGCGATACTCCCGGGACAGGGTCGAATGAGCAGTTCTTC.

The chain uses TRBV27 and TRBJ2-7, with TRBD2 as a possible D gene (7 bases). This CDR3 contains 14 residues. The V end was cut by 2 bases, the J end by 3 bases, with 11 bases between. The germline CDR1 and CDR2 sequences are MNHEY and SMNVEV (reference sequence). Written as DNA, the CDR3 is TGTGCCAGCAGTTTAAAGGGGGAGGGCTACGAGCAGTACTTC. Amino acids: CASSLKGEGYEQYF.

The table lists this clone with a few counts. This CDR3 reads CASSGLAVNNEQFF. The CDR3, as DNA: TGTGCCAGTTCGGGGCTAGCGGTCAACAATGAGCAGTTCTTC. The gene calls are TRBV13 and TRBJ2-1; 7 bases align to TRBD2. The V and J ends lost 9 bases and 5 bases, in that order; junction bases with no gene match: 10. The CDR3 totals 14 residues. CDR1 and CDR2 (germline): PRHDT, FYEKMQ (reference sequence).

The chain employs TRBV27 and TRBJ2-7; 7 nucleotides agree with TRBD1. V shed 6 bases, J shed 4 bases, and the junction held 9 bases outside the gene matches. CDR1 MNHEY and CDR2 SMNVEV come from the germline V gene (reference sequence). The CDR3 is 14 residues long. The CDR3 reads CASRPGTAFYEQYF. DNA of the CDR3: TGTGCCAGCAGGCCCGGGACAGCCTTTTACGAGCAGTACTTC.

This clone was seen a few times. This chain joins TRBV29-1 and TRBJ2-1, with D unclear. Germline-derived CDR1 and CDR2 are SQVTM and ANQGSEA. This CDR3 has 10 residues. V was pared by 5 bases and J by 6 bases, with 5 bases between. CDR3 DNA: TGCAGCGTTCAGTTCAATGAGCAGTTCTTC. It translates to CSVQFNEQFF.

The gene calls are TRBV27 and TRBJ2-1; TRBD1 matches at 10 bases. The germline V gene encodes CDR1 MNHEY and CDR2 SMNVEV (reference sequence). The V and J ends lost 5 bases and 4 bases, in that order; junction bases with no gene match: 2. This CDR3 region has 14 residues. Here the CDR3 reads CASSPGQGYNEQFF. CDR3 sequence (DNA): TGTGCCAGCAGTCCGGGACAGGGGTACAATGAGCAGTTCTTC.